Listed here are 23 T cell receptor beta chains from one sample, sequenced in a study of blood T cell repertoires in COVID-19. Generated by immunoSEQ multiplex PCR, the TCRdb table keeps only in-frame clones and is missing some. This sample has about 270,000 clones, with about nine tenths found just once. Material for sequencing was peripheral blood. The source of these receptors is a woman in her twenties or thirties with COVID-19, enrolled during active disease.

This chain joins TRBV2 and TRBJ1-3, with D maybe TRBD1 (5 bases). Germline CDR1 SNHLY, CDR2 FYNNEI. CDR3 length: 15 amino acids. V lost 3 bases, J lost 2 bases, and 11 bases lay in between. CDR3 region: CASSDLGATGNTIYF. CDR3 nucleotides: TGTGCCAGCAGTGATCTTGGGGCAACTGGAAACACCATATATTTT.

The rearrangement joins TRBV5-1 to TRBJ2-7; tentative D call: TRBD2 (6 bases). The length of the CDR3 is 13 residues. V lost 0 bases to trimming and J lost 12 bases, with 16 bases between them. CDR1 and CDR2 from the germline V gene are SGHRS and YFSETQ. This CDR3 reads CASSLAGGTAGYF. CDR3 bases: TGCGCCAGCAGCTTGGCCGGAGGGACCGCCGGGTACTTC.

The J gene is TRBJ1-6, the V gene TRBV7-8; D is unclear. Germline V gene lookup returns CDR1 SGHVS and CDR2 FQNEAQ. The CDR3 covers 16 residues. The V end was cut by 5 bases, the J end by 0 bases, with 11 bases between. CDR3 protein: CASSLGRNSYNSPLHF. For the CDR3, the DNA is TGTGCCAGCAGCCTGGGCAGGAACTCCTATAATTCACCCCTCCACTTT.

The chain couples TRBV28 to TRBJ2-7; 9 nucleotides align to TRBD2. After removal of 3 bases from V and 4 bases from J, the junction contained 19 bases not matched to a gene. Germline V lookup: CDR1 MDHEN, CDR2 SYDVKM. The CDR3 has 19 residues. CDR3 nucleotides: TGTGCCAGCAGTTTCCCCCCAGGGGCGGGGGGGCCTGAGGTTTACGAGCAGTACTTC. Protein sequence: CASSFPPGAGGPEVYEQYF.

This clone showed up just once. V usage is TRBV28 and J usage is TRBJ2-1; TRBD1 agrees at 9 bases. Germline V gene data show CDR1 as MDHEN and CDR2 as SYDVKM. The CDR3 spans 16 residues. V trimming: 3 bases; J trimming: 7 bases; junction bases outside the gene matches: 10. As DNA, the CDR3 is TGTGCCAGCAGTTTGGGAGCCGGGACAGGGTTTAATGAGCAGTTCTTC. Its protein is CASSLGAGTGFNEQFF.

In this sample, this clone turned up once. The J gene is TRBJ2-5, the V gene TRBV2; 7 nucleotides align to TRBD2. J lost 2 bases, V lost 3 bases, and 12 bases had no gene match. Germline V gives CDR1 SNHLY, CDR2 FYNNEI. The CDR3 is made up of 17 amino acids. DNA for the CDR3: TGTGCCAGCAGTGAGGTTTTCCCGGCTAGCGGTCAAGAGACCCAGTACTTC. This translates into CASSEVFPASGQETQYF.

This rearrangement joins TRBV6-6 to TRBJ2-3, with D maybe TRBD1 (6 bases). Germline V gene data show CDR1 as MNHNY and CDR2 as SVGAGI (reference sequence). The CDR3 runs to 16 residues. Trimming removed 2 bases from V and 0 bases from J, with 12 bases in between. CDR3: CASSYRLGASTDTQYF. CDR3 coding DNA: TGTGCCAGCAGTTACCGGTTGGGGGCTAGCACAGATACGCAGTATTTT.

DNA for the CDR3: TGTGCCAGCAGCCCAAGCCTAGCGGGGGGGAACACCGGGGAGCTGTTTTTT. As protein: CASSPSLAGGNTGELFF. This sequence joins TRBV14 and TRBJ2-2; TRBD2 matches at 11 bases. The V gene's germline CDR1 is SGHDN and CDR2 FVKESK. CDR3 length: 17 residues. V trimming: 4 bases; J trimming: 1 base; junction bases outside the gene matches: 5.

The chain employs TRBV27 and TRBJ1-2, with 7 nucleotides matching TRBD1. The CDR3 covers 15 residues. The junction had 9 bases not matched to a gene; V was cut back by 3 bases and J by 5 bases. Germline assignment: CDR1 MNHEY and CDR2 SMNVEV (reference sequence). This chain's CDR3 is CASSLSQGVRYGYTF. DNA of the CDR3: TGTGCCAGCAGTTTGTCGCAGGGGGTCCGTTATGGCTACACCTTC.

The chain's CDR3 is CASMSRGLSQHF. The CDR3 region has the DNA TGTGCCAGCATGAGCAGGGGGCTATCCCAGCATTTT. The rearrangement links TRBV6-5 to TRBJ1-5; TRBD1 matches at 8 bases. V was pared by 7 bases and J by 11 bases, with 7 bases of the junction left unmatched. The length of the CDR3 is 12 residues. Germline V gives CDR1 MNHEY, CDR2 SVGAGI.

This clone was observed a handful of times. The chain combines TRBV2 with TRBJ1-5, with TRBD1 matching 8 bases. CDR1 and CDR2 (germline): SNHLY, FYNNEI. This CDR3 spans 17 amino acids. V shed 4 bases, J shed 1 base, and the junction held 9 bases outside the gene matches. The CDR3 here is CASSGIRGRRSNQPQHF. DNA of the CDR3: TGTGCCAGCAGTGGGATCAGGGGGCGGCGAAGCAATCAGCCCCAGCATTTT.

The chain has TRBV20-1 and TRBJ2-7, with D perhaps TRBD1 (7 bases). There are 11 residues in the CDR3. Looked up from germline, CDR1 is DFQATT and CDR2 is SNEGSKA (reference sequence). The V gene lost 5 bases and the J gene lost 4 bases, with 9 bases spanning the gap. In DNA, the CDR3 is TGCAGTGCTGCGGGACAGTACGAGCAGTACTTC. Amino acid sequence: CSAAGQYEQYF.

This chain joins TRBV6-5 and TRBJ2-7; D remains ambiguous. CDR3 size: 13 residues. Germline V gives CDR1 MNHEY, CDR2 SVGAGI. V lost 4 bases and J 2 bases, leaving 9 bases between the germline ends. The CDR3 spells CASSLTRAYEQYF. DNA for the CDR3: TGTGCCAGCAGTTTGACACGCGCCTACGAGCAGTACTTC.

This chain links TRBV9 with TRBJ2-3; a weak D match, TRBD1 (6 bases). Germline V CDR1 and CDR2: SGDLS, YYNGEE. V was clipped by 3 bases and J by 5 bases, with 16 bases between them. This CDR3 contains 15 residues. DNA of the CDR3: TGTGCCAGCAGCGCCGGGACATCTCCCGGAGATACGCAGTATTTT. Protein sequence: CASSAGTSPGDTQYF.

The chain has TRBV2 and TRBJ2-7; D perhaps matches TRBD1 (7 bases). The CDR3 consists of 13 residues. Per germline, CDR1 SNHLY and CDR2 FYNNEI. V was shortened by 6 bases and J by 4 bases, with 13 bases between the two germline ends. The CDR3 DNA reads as TGTGCCAGCAGGGGCGGGACAGATTACGAGCAGTACTTC. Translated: CASRGGTDYEQYF.

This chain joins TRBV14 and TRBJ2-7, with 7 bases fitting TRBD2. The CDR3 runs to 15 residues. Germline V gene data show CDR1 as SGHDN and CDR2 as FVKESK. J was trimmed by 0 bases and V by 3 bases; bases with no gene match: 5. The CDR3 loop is CASSQTSSISYEQYF. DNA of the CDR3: TGTGCCAGCAGCCAGACTAGCAGTATCTCCTACGAGCAGTACTTC.

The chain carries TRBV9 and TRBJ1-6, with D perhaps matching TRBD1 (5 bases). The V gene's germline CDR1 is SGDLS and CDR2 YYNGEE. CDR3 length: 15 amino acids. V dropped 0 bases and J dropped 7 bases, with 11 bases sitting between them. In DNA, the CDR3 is TGTGCCAGCAGCGTAGGCAGGGTCGGCAATTCACCCCTCCACTTT. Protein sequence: CASSVGRVGNSPLHF.

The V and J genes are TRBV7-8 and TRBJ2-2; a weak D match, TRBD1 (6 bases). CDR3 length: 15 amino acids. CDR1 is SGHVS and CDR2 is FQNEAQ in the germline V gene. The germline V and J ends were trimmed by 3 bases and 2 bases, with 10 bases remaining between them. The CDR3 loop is CASSLGALNTGELFF. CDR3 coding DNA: TGTGCCAGCAGCTTGGGGGCATTAAACACCGGGGAGCTGTTTTTT.

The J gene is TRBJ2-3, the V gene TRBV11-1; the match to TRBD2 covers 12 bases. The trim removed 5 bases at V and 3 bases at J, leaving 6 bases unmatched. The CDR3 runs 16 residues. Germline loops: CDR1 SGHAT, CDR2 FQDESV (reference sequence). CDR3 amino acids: CASSLWTSGETDTQYF. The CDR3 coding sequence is TGTGCCAGCAGCCTGTGGACTAGCGGGGAGACAGATACGCAGTATTTT. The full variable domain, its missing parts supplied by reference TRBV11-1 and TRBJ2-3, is EAEVAQSPRYKITEKSQAVAFWCDPISGHATLYWYRQILGQGPELLVQFQDESVVDDSQLPKDRFSAERLKGVDSTLKIQPAELGDSAMYLCASSLWTSGETDTQYFGPGTRLTVL.

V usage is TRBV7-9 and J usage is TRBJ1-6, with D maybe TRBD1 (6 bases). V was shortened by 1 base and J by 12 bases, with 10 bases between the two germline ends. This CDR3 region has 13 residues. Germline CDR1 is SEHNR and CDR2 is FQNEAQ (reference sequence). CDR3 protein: CASSLGGGEPLHF. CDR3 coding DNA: TGTGCCAGCAGCTTAGGCGGGGGCGAACCCCTCCACTTT.

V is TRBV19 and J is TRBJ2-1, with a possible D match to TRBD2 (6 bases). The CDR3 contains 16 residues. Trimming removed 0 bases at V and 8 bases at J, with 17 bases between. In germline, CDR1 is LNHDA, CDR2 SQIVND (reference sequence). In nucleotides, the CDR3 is TGTGCCAGTAGTATAGATGCCCGGAGGGGACGGGATGAGCAGTTCTTC. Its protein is CASSIDARRGRDEQFF.

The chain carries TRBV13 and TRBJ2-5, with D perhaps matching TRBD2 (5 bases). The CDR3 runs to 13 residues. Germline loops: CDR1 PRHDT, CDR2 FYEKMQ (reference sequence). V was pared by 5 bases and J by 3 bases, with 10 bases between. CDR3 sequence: CASSPAGEETQYF. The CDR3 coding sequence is TGTGCCAGCAGCCCCGCCGGGGAAGAGACCCAGTACTTC.

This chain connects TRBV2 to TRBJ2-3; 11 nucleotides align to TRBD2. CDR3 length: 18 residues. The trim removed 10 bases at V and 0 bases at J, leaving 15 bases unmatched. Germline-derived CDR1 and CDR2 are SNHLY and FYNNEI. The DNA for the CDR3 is TGTGCCATCGAACGACTAACTAGCGGGGGACAAAGCACAGATACGCAGTATTTT. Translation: CAIERLTSGGQSTDTQYF. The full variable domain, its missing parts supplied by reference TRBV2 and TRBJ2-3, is EPEVTQTPSHQVTQMGQEVILRCVPISNHLYFYWYRQILGQKVEFLVSFYNNEISEKSEIFDDQFSVERPDGSNFTLKIRSTKLEDSAMYFCAIERLTSGGQSTDTQYFGPGTRLTVL.